This entry features one TCR beta chain sequence. Its antigen has not been determined. Within one base of it there is no much larger clone, and no base qualities were kept. This entry comes from a study of blood T cell repertoires in COVID-19 (dated by TCRdb to the early 2020s). For the wider study: The collaborator samples originated in the United States, Italy and Spain and spanned the acute and convalescent phases of COVID-19. The material from the prospective study consisted of cDNA or gDNA derived from T cells, B-cell-depleted T cells, or PBMCs. The repertoires were released in a freely available public database meant as a resource for research on the immune response to SARS-CoV-2. Sample metadata almost always included a de-identified subject ID, COVID-19 status, age in years and sex. Where available, HLA class I and class II types were obtained from metadata supplied by the sample provider rather than from assay-based typing. The samples were drawn from two sources: the first 160 participants of the ongoing ImmuneRACE study, and 950 to 1,500 subjects contributed by 6 global collaborators. Deeply sampled blood TCRbeta repertoires from subjects exposed to, actively infected with, or recovered from COVID-19 were included in the dataset.

Study-level results and caveats: Clinical and demographic metadata were provided uncurated, with the amount varying by source and participant.

Whole blood was collected in K2EDTA tubes by collaborating institutions according to the institutions' own protocols. For TCRbeta analysis, collaborators shipped samples in one of three forms: frozen whole blood, isolated PBMCs, or DNA extracted from either of those sample types. For CDR1 and CDR2, the germline V gene lists KGHDR and SFDVKD. Its CDR3 holds 16 amino acids, cysteine through phenylalanine. CDR3 DNA only is kept here, 48 bases in frame from base 1. The germline V and J ends show losses of 4 bases and 1 base respectively, and no gene match explains 4 bases of the junction. TCRbeta CDR3 regions were amplified from genomic DNA by means of the immunoSEQ Assay, a bias-controlled multiplex PCR. The authors processed their data as follows. Within the assay, amplification of reference gene primers was used to estimate how many nucleated cells each sample contained. To quantify the absolute abundance of each unique TCRbeta CDR3 rearrangement, sequence reads were collapsed and filtered. Productive Simpson clonality was computed per sample as the square root of Simpson's diversity index over productive rearrangements. Imported from immuneACCESS, the table was reduced by TCRdb to in-frame sequences with V and J called. These copies leave out some clones; in studies compared against another copy, an unresolved V gene accounts for under half, and the cause of the remainder is not known. V and J calls plus clone size are reproduced from that table; the DNA served to infer D and trimming. The sample records approximately 90,000 clones, 75% to 90% of which are singletons. The ten largest clones add up to roughly 19% of the sample.

Sequencing was performed on peripheral blood. The receptor was isolated from a woman older than 75 with acute or convalescent COVID-19. The rearrangement joined TRBV24-1 to TRBJ2-2; 8 nucleotides in the junction match TRBD1. Here is the DNA: TGTGCCACCAGTGACGCCGGGACAGGGAACACCGGGGAGCTGTTTTTT. This sequence encodes CATSDAGTGNTGELFF.